These 3 T cell receptor beta chains originate from one sample sequenced in a study of cytomegalovirus exposure and HLA in healthy donors. Primers for the PCR totalled 60 Vbeta and 13 Jbeta. TCRdb keeps only in-frame clones here, not all; method: immunoSEQ multiplex PCR. The sample data list 110,000 to 150,000 clones. Sequencing was carried out using PBMCs. These receptors all come from a man aged 35-49 years in good health and CMV-seronegative.

The chain couples TRBV5-4 to TRBJ1-1; D possibly corresponds to TRBD1 (5 bases). V was pared by 10 bases and J by 3 bases, with 16 bases between. The CDR3 runs 13 residues. Germline-derived CDR1 and CDR2 are SGHNT and YYREEE (reference sequence). In nucleotides, the CDR3 is TGTGCCCAACGCGGGGGGATGGACACTGAAGCTTTCTTT. Its protein is CAQRGGMDTEAFF.

V is TRBV11-1 and J is TRBJ1-6, with a tentative D call TRBD1 (6 bases). Germline assignment: CDR1 SGHAT and CDR2 FQDESV (reference sequence). The CDR3 has 14 residues. The ends were cut back, 8 bases at V and 10 bases at J, with 18 bases in the middle. The CDR3 protein is CASRPTGANSPLHF. The DNA of the CDR3 is TGTGCCAGCCGTCCGACAGGTGCAAACTCACCCCTCCACTTT.

The rearrangement links TRBV5-6 to TRBJ2-5; 10 nucleotides match TRBD2. V was pared by 7 bases and J by 1 base, with 4 bases of the junction left unmatched. The CDR3 is made up of 14 amino acids. The germline V gene encodes CDR1 SGHDT and CDR2 YYEEEE. For the CDR3, the DNA is TGTGCCAGCCGCGAGCGGGGGGGCCAAGAGACCCAGTACTTC. Translation: CASRERGGQETQYF.